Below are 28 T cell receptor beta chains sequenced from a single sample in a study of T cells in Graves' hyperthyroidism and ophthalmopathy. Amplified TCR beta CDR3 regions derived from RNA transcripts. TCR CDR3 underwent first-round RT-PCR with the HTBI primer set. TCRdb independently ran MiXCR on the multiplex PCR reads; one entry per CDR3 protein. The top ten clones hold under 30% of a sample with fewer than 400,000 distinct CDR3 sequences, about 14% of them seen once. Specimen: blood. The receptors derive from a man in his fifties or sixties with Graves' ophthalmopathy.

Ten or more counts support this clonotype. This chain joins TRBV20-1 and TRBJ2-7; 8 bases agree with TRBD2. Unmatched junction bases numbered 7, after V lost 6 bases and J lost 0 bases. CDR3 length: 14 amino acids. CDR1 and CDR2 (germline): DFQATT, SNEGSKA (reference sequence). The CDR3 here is CSATTGGSSYEQYF. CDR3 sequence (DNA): TGCAGTGCCACAACGGGAGGGAGCTCCTACGAGCAGTACTTC.

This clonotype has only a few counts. CDR3 region: CASSPPWGGSPYEQYF. As DNA, the CDR3 is TGTGCCAGCAGTCCCCCGTGGGGCGGGAGTCCGTACGAGCAGTACTTC. The V and J genes are TRBV27 and TRBJ2-7, with TRBD2 matching 7 bases. The CDR3 is 16 residues long. V was pared by 5 bases and J by 4 bases, with 14 bases of the junction left unmatched. Germline V gene lookup returns CDR1 MNHEY and CDR2 SMNVEV (reference sequence).

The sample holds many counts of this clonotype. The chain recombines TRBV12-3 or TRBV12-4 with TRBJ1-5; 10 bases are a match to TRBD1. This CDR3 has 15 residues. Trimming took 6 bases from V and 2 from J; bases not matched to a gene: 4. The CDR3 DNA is TGTGCCAGCAGCGTGACAGGGGGCGGCAATCAGCCCCAGCATTTT. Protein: CASSVTGGGNQPQHF.

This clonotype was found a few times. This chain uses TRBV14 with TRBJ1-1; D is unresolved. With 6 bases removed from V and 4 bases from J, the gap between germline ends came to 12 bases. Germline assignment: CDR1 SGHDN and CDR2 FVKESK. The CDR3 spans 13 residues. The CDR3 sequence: CASSQIVFTEAFF. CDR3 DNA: TGTGCCAGCAGTCAGATAGTTTTCACTGAAGCTTTCTTT.

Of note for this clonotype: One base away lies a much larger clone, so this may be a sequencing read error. CDR3: CVSSQSDRDQPQHF. The CDR3 coding sequence is TGTGTCAGCAGCCAGTCTGACAGGGATCAGCCCCAGCATTTT. V usage is TRBV4-2 and J usage is TRBJ1-5; 7 nucleotides agree with TRBD1. The CDR3 runs 14 residues. Per germline, CDR1 LGHNA and CDR2 YNFKEQ.

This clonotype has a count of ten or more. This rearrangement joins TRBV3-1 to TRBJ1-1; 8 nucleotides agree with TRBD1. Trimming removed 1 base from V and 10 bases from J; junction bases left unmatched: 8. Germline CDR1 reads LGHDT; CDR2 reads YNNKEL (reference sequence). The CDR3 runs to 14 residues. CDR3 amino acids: CASSQAFAGGVAFF. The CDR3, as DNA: TGTGCCAGCAGCCAAGCCTTCGCAGGGGGCGTAGCTTTCTTT.

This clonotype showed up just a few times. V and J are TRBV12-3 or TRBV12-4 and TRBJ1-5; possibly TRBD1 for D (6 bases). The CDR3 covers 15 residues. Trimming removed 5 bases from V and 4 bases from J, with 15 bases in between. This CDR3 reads CASSPGTGTNQPQHF. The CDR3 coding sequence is TGTGCCAGCAGTCCCGGTACCGGGACAAATCAGCCCCAGCATTTT.

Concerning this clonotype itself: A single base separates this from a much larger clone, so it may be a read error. The CDR3: CTSSRRDRAINEQFF. The CDR3 DNA follows: TGTACCAGCAGCAGACGGGACAGGGCCATCAATGAGCAGTTCTTC. The J gene is TRBJ2-1, the V gene TRBV9; 9 bases are a match to TRBD1. CDR1 is SGDLS and CDR2 is YYNGEE in the germline V gene. This CDR3 contains 15 residues.

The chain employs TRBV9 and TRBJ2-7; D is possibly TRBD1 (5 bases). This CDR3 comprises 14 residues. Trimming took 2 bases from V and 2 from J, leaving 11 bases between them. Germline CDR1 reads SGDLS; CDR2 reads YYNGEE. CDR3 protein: CASSVTGETYEQYF. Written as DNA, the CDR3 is TGTGCCAGCAGCGTCACAGGTGAAACCTACGAGCAGTACTTC.

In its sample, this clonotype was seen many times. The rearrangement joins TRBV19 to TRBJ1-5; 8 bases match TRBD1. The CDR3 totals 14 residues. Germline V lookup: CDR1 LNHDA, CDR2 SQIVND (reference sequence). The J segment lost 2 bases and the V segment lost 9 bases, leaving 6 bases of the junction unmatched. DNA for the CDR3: TGTGCCAGCAGCCCGGACAGGGGCAATCAGCCCCAGCATTTT. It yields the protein CASSPDRGNQPQHF. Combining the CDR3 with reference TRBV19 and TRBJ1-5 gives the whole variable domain DGGITQSPKYLFRKEGQNVTLSCEQNLNHDAMYWYRQDPGQGLRLIYYSQIVNDFQKGDIAEGYSVSREKKESFPLTVTSAQKNPTAFYLCASSPDRGNQPQHFGDGTRLSIL.

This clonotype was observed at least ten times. CDR3 amino acids: CAISESKMGITSYEQYF. CDR3 coding DNA: TGTGCCATCAGTGAGTCTAAGATGGGAATCACCTCCTACGAGCAGTACTTC. The chain recombines TRBV10-3 with TRBJ2-7; unclear D gene. The CDR3 runs to 17 residues. V was clipped by 0 bases and J by 0 bases, with 15 bases between them. Germline loops: CDR1 ENHRY, CDR2 SYGVKD.

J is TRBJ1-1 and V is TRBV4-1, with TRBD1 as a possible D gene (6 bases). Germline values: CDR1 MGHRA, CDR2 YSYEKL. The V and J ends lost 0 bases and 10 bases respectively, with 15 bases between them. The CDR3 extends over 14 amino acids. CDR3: CASSQDVKGERAFF. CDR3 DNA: TGCGCCAGCAGCCAAGATGTAAAGGGGGAAAGAGCTTTCTTT.

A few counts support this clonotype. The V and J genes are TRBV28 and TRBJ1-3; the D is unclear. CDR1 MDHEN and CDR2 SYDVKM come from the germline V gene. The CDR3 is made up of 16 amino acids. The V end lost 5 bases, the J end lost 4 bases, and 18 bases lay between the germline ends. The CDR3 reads CASSPPSTVKGNTIYF. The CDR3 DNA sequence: TGTGCCAGCAGTCCTCCATCGACGGTCAAGGGAAACACCATATATTTT.

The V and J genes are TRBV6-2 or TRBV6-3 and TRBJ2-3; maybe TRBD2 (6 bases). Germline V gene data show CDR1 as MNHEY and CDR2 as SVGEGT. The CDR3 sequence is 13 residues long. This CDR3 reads CACRESSTDTQYF. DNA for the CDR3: TGTGCATGTCGGGAGTCTAGCACAGATACGCAGTATTTT.

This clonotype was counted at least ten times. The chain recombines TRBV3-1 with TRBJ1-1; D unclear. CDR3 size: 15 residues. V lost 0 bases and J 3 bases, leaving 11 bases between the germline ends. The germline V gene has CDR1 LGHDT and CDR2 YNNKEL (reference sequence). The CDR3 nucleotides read TGTGCCAGCAGCCAAGACCCAGGAGTTTACACTGAAGCTTTCTTT. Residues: CASSQDPGVYTEAFF.

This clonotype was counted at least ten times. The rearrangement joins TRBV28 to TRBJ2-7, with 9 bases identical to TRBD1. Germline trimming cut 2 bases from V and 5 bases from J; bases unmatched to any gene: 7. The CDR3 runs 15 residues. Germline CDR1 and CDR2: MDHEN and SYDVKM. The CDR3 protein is CASSLSSGQGHEQYF. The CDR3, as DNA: TGTGCCAGCAGTTTAAGTTCGGGACAGGGTCACGAGCAGTACTTC.

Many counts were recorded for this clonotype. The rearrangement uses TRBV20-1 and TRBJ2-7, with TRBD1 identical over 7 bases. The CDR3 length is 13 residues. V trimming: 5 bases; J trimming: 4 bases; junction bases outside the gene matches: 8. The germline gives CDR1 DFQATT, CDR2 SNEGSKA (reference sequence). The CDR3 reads CSAEWDSPYEQYF. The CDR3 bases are TGCAGTGCTGAGTGGGACAGCCCGTACGAGCAGTACTTC.

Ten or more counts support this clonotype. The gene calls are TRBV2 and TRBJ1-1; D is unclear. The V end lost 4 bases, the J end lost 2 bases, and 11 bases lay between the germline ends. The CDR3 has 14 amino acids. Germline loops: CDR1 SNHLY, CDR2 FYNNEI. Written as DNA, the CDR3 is TGTGCCAGCAGTGCCGGCTACCCTAACACTGAAGCTTTCTTT. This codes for CASSAGYPNTEAFF.

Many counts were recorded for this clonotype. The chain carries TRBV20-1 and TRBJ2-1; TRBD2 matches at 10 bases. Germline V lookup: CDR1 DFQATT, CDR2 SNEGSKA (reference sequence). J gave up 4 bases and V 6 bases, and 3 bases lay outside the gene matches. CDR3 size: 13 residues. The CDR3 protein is CSARTSGYNEQFF. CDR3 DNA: TGCAGTGCACGGACTAGCGGATACAATGAGCAGTTCTTC.

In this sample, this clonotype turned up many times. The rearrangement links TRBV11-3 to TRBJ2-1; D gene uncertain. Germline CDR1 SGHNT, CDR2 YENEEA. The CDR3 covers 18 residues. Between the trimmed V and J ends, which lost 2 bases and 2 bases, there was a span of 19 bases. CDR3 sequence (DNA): TGTGCCAGCAGCTTAAAATCTGCGATGGAGTGGCCCTACAATGAGCAGTTCTTC. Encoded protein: CASSLKSAMEWPYNEQFF.

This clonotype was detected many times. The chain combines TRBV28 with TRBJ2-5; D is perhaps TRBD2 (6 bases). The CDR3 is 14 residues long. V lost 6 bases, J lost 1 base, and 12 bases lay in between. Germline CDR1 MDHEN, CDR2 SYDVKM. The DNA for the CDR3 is TGTGCCAGCAGGCGCGGGACCTCCCAAGAGACCCAGTACTTC. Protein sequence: CASRRGTSQETQYF.

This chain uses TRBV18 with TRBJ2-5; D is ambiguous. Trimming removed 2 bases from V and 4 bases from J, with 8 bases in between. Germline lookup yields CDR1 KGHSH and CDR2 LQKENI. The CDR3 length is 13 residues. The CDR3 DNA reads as TGTGCCAGCTCACCATCTATCCGAGAGACCCAGTACTTC. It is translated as CASSPSIRETQYF.

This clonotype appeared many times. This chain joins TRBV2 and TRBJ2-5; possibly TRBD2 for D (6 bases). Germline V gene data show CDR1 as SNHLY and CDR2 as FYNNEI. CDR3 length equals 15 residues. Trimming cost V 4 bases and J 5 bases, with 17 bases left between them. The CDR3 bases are TGTGCCAGCAGTGCCCAAGACTGGGAGGTGGAGACCCAGTACTTC. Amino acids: CASSAQDWEVETQYF. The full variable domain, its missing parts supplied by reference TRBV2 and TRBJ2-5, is EPEVTQTPSHQVTQMGQEVILRCVPISNHLYFYWYRQILGQKVEFLVSFYNNEISEKSEIFDDQFSVERPDGSNFTLKIRSTKLEDSAMYFCASSAQDWEVETQYFGPGTRLLVL.

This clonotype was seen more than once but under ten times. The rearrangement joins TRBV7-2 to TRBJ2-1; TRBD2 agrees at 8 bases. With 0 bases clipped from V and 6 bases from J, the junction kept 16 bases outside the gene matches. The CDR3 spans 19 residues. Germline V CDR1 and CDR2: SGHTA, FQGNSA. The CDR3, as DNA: TGTGCCAGCAGCTTAGCGTTGGGGGGCCTAGCGGGCAAACTCAATGAGCAGTTCTTC. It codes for CASSLALGGLAGKLNEQFF.

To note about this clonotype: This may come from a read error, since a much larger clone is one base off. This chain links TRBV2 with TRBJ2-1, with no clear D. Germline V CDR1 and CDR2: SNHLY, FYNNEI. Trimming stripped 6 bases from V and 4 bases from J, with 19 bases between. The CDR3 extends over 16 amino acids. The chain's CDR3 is CASSALGKDTYNEQFF. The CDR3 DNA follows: TGTGCCAGCAGCGCCCTGGGGAAAGATACATACAATGAGCAGTTCTTC.

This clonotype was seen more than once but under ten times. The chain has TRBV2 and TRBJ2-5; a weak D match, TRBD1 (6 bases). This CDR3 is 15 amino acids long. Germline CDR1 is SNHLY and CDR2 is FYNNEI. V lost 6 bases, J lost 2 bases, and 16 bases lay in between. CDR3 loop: CASSSQGSPQETQYF. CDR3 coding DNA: TGTGCCAGCAGCTCACAGGGCTCCCCTCAAGAGACCCAGTACTTC.

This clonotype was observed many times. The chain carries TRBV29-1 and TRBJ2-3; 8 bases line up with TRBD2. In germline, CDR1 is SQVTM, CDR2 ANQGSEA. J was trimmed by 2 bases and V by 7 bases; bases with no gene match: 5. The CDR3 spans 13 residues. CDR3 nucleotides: TGCAGCGGCGGGAGGCCCAACACAGATACGCAGTATTTT. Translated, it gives CSGGRPNTDTQYF.

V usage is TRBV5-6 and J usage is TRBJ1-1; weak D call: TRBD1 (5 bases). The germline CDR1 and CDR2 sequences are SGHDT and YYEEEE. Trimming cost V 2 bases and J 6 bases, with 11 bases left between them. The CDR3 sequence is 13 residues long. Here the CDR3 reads CASSFGQGPEAFF. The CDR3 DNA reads TGTGCCAGCAGCTTCGGCCAGGGACCTGAAGCTTTCTTT. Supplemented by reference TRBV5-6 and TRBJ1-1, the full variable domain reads DAGVTQSPTHLIKTRGQQVTLRCSPKSGHDTVSWYQQALGQGPQFIFQYYEEEERQRGNFPDRFSGHQFPNYSSELNVNALLLGDSALYLCASSFGQGPEAFFGQGTRLTVV.